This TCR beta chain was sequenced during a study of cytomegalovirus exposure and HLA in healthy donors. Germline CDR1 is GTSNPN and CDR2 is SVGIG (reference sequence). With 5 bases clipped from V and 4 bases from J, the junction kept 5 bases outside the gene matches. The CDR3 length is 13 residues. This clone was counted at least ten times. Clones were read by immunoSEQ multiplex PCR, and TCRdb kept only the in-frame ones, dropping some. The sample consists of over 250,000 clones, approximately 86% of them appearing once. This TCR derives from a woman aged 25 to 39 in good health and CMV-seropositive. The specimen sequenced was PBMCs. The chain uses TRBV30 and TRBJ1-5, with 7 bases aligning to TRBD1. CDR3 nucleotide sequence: TGTGCCTGGGGAGGGACAGCTAATCAGCCCCAGCATTTT. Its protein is CAWGGTANQPQHF.